The 2 T cell receptor beta chains listed next were all sequenced from one sample in a study of cytomegalovirus exposure and HLA in healthy donors (dated by TCRdb to about 2017). Library preparation employed the immunoSEQ multiplex PCR assay. For the multiplex PCR, a mixture combining 60 forward primers for TCR Vbeta segments and 13 reverse primers for TCR Jbeta segments was used. TCRdb retrieved this table from immuneACCESS and kept in-frame rearrangements only. Not all clones are present; in checked studies, unresolved V genes account for under half, and no reason is known for the remainder. The table for this sample lists 150,000 or so clones; around three quarters of them were counted only once. The top ten hold about 6.9% of the sample. Sequenced material: PBMCs. These TCRs come from a woman in her thirties or forties in good health and CMV-seropositive.

The rearrangement links TRBV7-9 to TRBJ2-1, with no clear D. The CDR3 is 15 residues long. CDR1 SEHNR and CDR2 FQNEAQ come from the germline V gene (reference sequence). V was trimmed by 1 base and J by 2 bases, leaving 9 bases between them. Written as DNA, the CDR3 is TGTGCCAGCAGCTTAGAAAGCTCAACCTACAATGAGCAGTTCTTC. This translates into CASSLESSTYNEQFF. The complete variable domain, with remaining parts taken from reference TRBV7-9 and TRBJ2-1, reads DTGVSQNPRHKITKRGQNVTFRCDPISEHNRLYWYRQTLGQGPEFLTYFQNEAQLEKSRLLSDRFSAERPKGSFSTLEIQRTEQGDSAMYLCASSLESSTYNEQFFGPGTRLTVL.

V usage is TRBV28 and J usage is TRBJ1-2, with no clear D. Trimming cost V 5 bases and J 7 bases, with 11 bases left between them. The CDR3 is made up of 12 amino acids. CDR1 is MDHEN and CDR2 is SYDVKM in the germline V gene. CDR3 in DNA: TGTGCCAGCAGTGGGGTGGAGGCTGGCTACACCTTC. This translates into CASSGVEAGYTF.